These 6 T cell receptor beta chains were all obtained from the same sample, sequenced in a study of blood T cells in healthy people across ages. Combining a sample-barcoded 5' primer with a J-beta primer mix, a second PCR ran for 7 to 11 cycles. Using its own MiXCR run on the 5' RACE reads, TCRdb lists one record per CDR3 protein. Of roughly 800,000 distinct CDR3 sequences listed, around 25% are singletons. These data were likewise used in another study, on T cells of mothers and their children.

The material sequenced was blood. These receptors all stem from a boy under 18 in good health.

V usage is TRBV7-9 and J usage is TRBJ1-5; possible D gene TRBD1, 6 bases. Germline V gene lookup returns CDR1 SEHNR and CDR2 FQNEAQ (reference sequence). Trimming pared 5 bases from V and 5 bases from J, leaving 16 bases between. The CDR3 is 15 amino acids. As DNA, the CDR3 is TGTGCCAGCAGCCCTGGGTCGGGGGCATATCAGCCCCAGCATTTT. This translates into CASSPGSGAYQPQHF.

The chain combines TRBV20-1 with TRBJ1-5, with D tentatively TRBD1 (5 bases). Germline V gives CDR1 DFQATT, CDR2 SNEGSKA (reference sequence). This CDR3 is built from 14 residues. Trimming took 3 bases from V and 3 from J, leaving 12 bases between them. The DNA for the CDR3 is TGCAGTGCTAGTTCGGGGGGAACCAATCAGCCCCAGCATTTT. Protein product: CSASSGGTNQPQHF.

This clonotype has more than one count but fewer than ten. The chain carries TRBV28 and TRBJ1-4, with 7 bases aligning to TRBD1. The trim removed 7 bases at V and 7 bases at J, leaving 15 bases unmatched. The germline CDR1 and CDR2 sequences are MDHEN and SYDVKM. The CDR3 runs 16 residues. The CDR3: CASMPPRVTGSEKLFF. CDR3 bases: TGTGCCAGCATGCCCCCCCGGGTGACAGGGAGTGAAAAACTGTTTTTT.

The chain carries TRBV9 and TRBJ2-1; possibly TRBD1 for D (6 bases). The CDR3 totals 16 residues. Germline V gene lookup returns CDR1 SGDLS and CDR2 YYNGEE. Between the trimmed V and J ends, which lost 0 bases and 4 bases, there was a span of 14 bases. The CDR3 nucleotides are TGTGCCAGCAGCGTAGAGGGGAACAGGGCTTACAATGAGCAGTTCTTC. It encodes CASSVEGNRAYNEQFF.

This clonotype was seen only a few times. V is TRBV6-5 and J is TRBJ2-7; D ambiguous. The germline CDR1 and CDR2 sequences are MNHEY and SVGAGI. V was pared by 3 bases and J by 0 bases, with 12 bases between. The CDR3 has 15 residues. Written as DNA, the CDR3 is TGTGCCAGCAGTTATAGCCCGACCTCCTCCTACGAGCAGTACTTC. It specifies CASSYSPTSSYEQYF.

The chain carries TRBV6-1 and TRBJ1-5; 8 bases are shared with TRBD1. Trimming at V came to 6 bases and at J to 7 bases, leaving 11 bases not matched to a gene. The CDR3 length is 15 residues. Germline CDR1 MNHNS, CDR2 SASEGT. The CDR3 sequence is CASRAPDREGQPQHF. The CDR3 DNA sequence: TGTGCCAGCAGGGCACCGGACAGGGAGGGCCAGCCCCAGCATTTT.